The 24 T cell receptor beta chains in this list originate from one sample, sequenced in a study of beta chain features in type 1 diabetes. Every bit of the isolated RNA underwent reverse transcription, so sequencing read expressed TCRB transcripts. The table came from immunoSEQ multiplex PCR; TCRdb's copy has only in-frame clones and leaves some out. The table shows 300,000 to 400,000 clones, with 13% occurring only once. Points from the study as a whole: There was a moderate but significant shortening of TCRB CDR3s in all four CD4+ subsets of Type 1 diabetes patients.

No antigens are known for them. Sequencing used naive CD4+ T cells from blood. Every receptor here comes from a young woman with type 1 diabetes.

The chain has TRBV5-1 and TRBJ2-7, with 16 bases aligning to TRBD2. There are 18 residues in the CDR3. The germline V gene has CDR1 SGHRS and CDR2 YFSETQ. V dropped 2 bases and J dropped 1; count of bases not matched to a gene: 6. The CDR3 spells CASSLSPGLAGGSYEQYF. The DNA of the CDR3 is TGCGCCAGCAGCTTATCCCCGGGACTAGCGGGAGGGTCCTACGAGCAGTACTTC.

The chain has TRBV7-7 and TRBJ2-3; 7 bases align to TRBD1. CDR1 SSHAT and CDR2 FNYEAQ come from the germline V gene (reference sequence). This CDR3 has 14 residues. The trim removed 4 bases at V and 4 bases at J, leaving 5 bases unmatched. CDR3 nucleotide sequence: TGTGCCAGCAGCTCCAGACAGGGATCAGATACGCAGTATTTT. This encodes CASSSRQGSDTQYF. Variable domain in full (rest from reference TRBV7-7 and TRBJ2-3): GAGVSQSPRYKVTKRGQDVTLRCDPISSHATLYWYQQALGQGPEFLTYFNYEAQPDKSGLPSDRFSAERPEGSISTLTIQRTEQRDSAMYRCASSSRQGSDTQYFGPGTRLTVL.

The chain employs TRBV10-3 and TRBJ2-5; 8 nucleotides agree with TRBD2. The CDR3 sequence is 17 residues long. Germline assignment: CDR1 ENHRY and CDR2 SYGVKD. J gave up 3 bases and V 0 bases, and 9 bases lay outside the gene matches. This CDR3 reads CAISESGIKLAEETQYF. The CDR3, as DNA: TGTGCCATCAGTGAGTCGGGGATAAAACTAGCGGAAGAGACCCAGTACTTC.

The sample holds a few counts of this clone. The CDR3 here is CASSLASGTDTQYF. The CDR3 nucleotides are TGTGCCAGCAGCTTAGCTAGCGGCACAGATACGCAGTATTTT. V and J are TRBV7-2 and TRBJ2-3; TRBD2 might be the D (5 bases). CDR3 size: 14 residues. Trimming stripped 0 bases from V and 1 base from J, with 5 bases between. Germline values: CDR1 SGHTA, CDR2 FQGNSA. The variable domain in full, with the rest retrieved from reference TRBV7-2 and TRBJ2-3, is GAGVSQSPSNKVTEKGKDVELRCDPISGHTALYWYRQSLGQGLEFLIYFQGNSAPDKSGLPSDRFSAERTGGSVSTLTIQRTQQEDSAVYLCASSLASGTDTQYFGPGTRLTVL.

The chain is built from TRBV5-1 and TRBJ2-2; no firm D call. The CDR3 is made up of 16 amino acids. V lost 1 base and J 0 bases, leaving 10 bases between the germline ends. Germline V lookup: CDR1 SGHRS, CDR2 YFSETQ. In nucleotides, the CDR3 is TGCGCCAGCAGCTTGCAGGTCGGTTCGAACACCGGGGAGCTGTTTTTT. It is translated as CASSLQVGSNTGELFF.

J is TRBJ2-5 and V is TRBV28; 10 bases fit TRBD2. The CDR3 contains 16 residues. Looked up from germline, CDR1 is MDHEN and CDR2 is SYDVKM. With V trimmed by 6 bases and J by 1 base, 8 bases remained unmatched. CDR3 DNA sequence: TGTGCCAGCAGACAAGGACTAGCGGCAACCCAAGAGACCCAGTACTTC. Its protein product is CASRQGLAATQETQYF.

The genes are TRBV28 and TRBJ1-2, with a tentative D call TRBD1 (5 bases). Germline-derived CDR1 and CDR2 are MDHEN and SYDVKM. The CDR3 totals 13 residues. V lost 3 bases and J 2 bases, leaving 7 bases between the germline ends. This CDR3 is CASSFQGNYGYTF. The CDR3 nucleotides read TGTGCCAGCAGTTTTCAGGGCAACTATGGCTACACCTTC.

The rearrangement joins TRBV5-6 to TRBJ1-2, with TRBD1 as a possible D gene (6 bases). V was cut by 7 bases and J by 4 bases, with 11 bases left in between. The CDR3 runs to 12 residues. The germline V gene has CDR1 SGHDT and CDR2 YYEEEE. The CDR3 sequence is CASGQQFYGYTF. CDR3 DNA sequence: TGTGCCAGCGGACAGCAGTTCTATGGCTACACCTTC.

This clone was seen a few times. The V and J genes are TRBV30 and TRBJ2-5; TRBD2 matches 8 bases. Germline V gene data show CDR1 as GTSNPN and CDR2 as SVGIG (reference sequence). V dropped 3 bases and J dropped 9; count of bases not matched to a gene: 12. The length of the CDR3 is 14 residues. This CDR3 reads CAWRDLSGTWAQYF. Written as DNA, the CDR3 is TGTGCCTGGAGGGACCTTAGCGGGACCTGGGCCCAGTACTTC. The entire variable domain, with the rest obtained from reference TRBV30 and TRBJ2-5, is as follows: SQTIHQWPATLVQPVGSPLSLECTVEGTSNPNLYWYRQAAGRGLQLLFYSVGIGQISSEVPQNLSASRPQDRQFILSSKKLLLSDSGFYLCAWRDLSGTWAQYFGPGTRLLVL.

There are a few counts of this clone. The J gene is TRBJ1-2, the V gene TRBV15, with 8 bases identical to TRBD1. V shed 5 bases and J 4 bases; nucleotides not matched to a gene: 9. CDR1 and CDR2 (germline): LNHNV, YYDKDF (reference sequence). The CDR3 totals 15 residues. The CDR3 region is CATSGGPGTGYGYTF. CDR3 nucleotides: TGTGCCACCAGCGGGGGACCCGGGACAGGCTATGGCTACACCTTC.

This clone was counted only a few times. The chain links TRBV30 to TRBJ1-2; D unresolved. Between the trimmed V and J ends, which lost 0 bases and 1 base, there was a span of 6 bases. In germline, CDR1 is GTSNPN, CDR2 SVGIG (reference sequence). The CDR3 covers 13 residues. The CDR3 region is CAWSVEDNYGYTF. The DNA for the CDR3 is TGTGCCTGGAGTGTTGAGGATAACTATGGCTACACCTTC.

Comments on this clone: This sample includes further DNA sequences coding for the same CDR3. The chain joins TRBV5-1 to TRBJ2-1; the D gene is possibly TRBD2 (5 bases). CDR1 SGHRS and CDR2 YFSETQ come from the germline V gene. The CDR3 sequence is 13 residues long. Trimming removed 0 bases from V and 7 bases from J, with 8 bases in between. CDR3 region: CASSLAGVNEQFF. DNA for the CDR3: TGCGCCAGCAGCTTGGCCGGGGTAAATGAGCAGTTCTTC. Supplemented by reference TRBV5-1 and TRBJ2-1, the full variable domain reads KAGVTQTPRYLIKTRGQQVTLSCSPISGHRSVSWYQQTPGQGLQFLFEYFSETQRNKGNFPGRFSGRQFSNSRSEMNVSTLELGDSALYLCASSLAGVNEQFFGPGTRLTVL.

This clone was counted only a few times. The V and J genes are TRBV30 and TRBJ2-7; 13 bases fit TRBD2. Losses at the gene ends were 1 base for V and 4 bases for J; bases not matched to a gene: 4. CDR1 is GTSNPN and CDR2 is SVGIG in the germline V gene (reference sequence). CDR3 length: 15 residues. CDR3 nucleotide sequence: TGTGCCTGGAGTGCCTGGACTAGCGGGAGTTACGAGCAGTACGTC. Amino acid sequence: CAWSAWTSGSYEQYV.

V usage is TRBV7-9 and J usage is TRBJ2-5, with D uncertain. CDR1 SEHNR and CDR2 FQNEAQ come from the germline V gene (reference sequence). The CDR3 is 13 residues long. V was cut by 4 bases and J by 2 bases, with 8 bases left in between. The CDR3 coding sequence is TGTGCCAGCAGCTCATACAGTCAAGAGACCCAGTACTTC. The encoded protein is CASSSYSQETQYF. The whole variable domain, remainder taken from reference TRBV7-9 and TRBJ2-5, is DTGVSQNPRHKITKRGQNVTFRCDPISEHNRLYWYRQTLGQGPEFLTYFQNEAQLEKSRLLSDRFSAERPKGSFSTLEIQRTEQGDSAMYLCASSSYSQETQYFGPGTRLLVL.

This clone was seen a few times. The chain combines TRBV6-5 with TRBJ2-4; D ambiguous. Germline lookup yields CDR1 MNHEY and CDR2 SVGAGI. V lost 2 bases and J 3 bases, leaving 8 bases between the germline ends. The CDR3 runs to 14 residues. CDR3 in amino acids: CASSYDGFKNIQYF. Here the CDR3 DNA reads TGTGCCAGCAGTTACGACGGGTTCAAAAACATTCAGTACTTC.

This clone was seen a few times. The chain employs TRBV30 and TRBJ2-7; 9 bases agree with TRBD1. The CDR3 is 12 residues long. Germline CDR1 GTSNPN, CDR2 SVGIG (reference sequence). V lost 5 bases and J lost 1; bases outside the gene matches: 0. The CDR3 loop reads CAWGQGSYEQYV. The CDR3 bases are TGTGCCTGGGGACAGGGGTCCTACGAGCAGTACGTC.

CDR3 residues: CASSPRGTSNTGELFF. The DNA for the CDR3 is TGTGCCAGCAGCCCACGTGGGACTTCGAACACCGGGGAGCTGTTTTTT. The chain joins TRBV9 to TRBJ2-2; maybe TRBD2 (6 bases). V was pared by 4 bases and J by 0 bases, with 13 bases between. CDR3 length: 16 residues. Per germline, CDR1 SGDLS and CDR2 YYNGEE. The full variable domain, its missing parts supplied by reference TRBV9 and TRBJ2-2, is DSGVTQTPKHLITATGQRVTLRCSPRSGDLSVYWYQQSLDQGLQFLIQYYNGEERAKGNILERFSAQQFPDLHSELNLSSLELGDSALYFCASSPRGTSNTGELFFGEGSRLTVL.

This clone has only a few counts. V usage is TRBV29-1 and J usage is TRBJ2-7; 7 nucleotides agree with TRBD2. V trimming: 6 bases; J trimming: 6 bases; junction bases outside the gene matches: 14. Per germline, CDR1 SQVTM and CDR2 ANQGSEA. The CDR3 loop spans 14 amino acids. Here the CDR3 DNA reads TGCAGCGTCGGGATGGGGGGAACGGGGGGCGAGCAGTACTTC. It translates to CSVGMGGTGGEQYF.

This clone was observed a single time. CDR3: CAWSSGSGQTDTQYF. CDR3 sequence (DNA): TGTGCCTGGAGTTCGGGTAGCGGGCAAACAGATACGCAGTATTTT. V gene TRBV30 combines with J gene TRBJ2-3, with 7 positions matching TRBD2. The germline CDR1 and CDR2 sequences are GTSNPN and SVGIG (reference sequence). The ends lost 2 bases at V and 3 bases at J; junction bases unmatched: 8. The CDR3 sequence is 15 residues long.

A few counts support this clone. CDR3 DNA: TGTGCCTGGAGGAGGGGTTACGGAGCGGGAGGGCCGAACGAGCAGTTCTTC. This encodes CAWRRGYGAGGPNEQFF. The V and J genes are TRBV30 and TRBJ2-1, with TRBD2 identical over 10 bases. The V and J ends lost 3 bases and 10 bases, in that order; junction bases with no gene match: 18. The CDR3 has 17 amino acids. CDR1 is GTSNPN, CDR2 SVGIG, per germline (reference sequence).

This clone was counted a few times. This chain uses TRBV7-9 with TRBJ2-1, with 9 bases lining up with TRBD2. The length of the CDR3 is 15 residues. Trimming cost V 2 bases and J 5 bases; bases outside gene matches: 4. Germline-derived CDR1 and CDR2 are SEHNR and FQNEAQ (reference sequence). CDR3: CASSLKREVHNEQFF. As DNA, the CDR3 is TGTGCCAGCAGCTTAAAGCGGGAGGTCCACAATGAGCAGTTCTTC.

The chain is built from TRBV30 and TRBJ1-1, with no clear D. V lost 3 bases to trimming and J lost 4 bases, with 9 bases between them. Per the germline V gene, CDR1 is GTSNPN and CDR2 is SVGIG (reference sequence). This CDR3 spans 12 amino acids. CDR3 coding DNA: TGTGCCTGGAGGTCTAGTCTCACTGAAGCTTTCTTT. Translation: CAWRSSLTEAFF.

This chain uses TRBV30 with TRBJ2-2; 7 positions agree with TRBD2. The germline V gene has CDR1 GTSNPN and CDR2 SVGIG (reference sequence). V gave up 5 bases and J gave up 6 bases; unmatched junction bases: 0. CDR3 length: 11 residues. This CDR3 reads CAWGRAGELFF. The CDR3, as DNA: TGTGCCTGGGGGAGGGCCGGGGAGCTGTTTTTT. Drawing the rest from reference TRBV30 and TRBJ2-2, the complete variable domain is SQTIHQWPATLVQPVGSPLSLECTVEGTSNPNLYWYRQAAGRGLQLLFYSVGIGQISSEVPQNLSASRPQDRQFILSSKKLLLSDSGFYLCAWGRAGELFFGEGSRLTVL.

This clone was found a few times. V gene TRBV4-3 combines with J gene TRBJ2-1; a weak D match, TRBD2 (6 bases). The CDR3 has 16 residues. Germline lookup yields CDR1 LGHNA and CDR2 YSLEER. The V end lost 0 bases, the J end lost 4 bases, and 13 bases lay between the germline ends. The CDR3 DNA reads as TGCGCCAGCAGCCAAGAGACGGGAGACCGTTACAATGAGCAGTTCTTC. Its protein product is CASSQETGDRYNEQFF.